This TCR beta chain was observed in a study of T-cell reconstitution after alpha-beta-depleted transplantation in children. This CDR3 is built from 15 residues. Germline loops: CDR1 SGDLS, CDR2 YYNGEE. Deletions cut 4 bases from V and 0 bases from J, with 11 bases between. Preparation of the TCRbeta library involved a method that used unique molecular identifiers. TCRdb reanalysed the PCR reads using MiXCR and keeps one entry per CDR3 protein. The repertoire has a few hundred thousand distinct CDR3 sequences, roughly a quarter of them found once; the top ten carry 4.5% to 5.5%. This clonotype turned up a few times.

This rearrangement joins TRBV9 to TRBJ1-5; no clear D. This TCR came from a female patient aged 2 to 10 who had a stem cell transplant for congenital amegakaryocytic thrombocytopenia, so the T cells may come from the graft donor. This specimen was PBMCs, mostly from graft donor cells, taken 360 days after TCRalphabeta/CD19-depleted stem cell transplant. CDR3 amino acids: CASSPTPYSNQPQHF. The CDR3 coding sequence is TGTGCCAGCAGCCCCACCCCCTATAGCAATCAGCCCCAGCATTTT.